Following are 21 T cell receptor beta chains from one sample sequenced in a study of T cell responses to AZD1222 COVID-19 vaccine. Sequencing used immunoSEQ multiplex PCR; TCRdb keeps in-frame clones, though not all of them. The sample includes 120,000 or so clones, 80% to 90% of them seen just once. Sequencing was performed on peripheral blood, taken on day 0 of MenACWY control vaccination. The receptors here all came from an adult in good health.

The genes are TRBV29-1 and TRBJ2-5; 11 bases are a match to TRBD2. This CDR3 contains 15 residues. The junction had 11 bases not matched to a gene; V was cut back by 6 bases and J by 5 bases. CDR1 is SQVTM and CDR2 is ANQGSEA in the germline V gene. The CDR3 bases are TGCAGCGTCCAAATACTAGCGGGAGTTTTGGAGACCCAGTACTTC. As protein: CSVQILAGVLETQYF.

The CDR3 nucleotides read TGTGCCAGCAGTCTAGACAGGGCTAATTCACCCCTCCACTTT. Its protein is CASSLDRANSPLHF. The V gene is TRBV7-9, the J gene TRBJ1-6, with 7 nucleotides matching TRBD1. CDR1 SEHNR and CDR2 FQNEAQ come from the germline V gene (reference sequence). After removal of 6 bases from V and 6 bases from J, the junction contained 5 bases not matched to a gene. The CDR3 has 14 amino acids.

This chain uses TRBV11-3 with TRBJ1-1, with D perhaps matching TRBD1 (5 bases). The ends were cut back, 4 bases at V and 5 bases at J, with 11 bases in the middle. CDR1 is SGHNT, CDR2 YENEEA, per germline. The CDR3 totals 13 residues. CDR3 sequence (DNA): TGTGCCAGCAGCTCAGGGAGTAGGACTGAAGCTTTCTTT. Translated, it gives CASSSGSRTEAFF.

The chain combines TRBV28 with TRBJ2-2, with a possible D match to TRBD2 (6 bases). The CDR3 runs 14 residues. Germline assignment: CDR1 MDHEN and CDR2 SYDVKM. Trimming removed 2 bases at V and 7 bases at J, with 11 bases between. The CDR3 sequence is CASSLTGVVGELFF. The CDR3 nucleotides read TGTGCCAGCAGTTTAACGGGAGTAGTCGGGGAGCTGTTTTTT.

The chain combines TRBV30 with TRBJ1-5; the D is unclear. Per the germline V gene, CDR1 is GTSNPN and CDR2 is SVGIG (reference sequence). The CDR3 contains 13 residues. The V end lost 0 bases, the J end lost 1 base, and 4 bases lay between the germline ends. This CDR3 is CAWSVGSNQPQHF. The DNA for the CDR3 is TGTGCCTGGAGTGTAGGCAGCAATCAGCCCCAGCATTTT.

The rearrangement uses TRBV6-5 and TRBJ2-7, with D possibly matching TRBD2 (7 bases). Deletions cut 7 bases from V and 5 bases from J, with 15 bases between. CDR3 length: 13 amino acids. Germline CDR1 and CDR2: MNHEY and SVGAGI. Here the CDR3 reads CASNKRGAHEQYF. CDR3 nucleotide sequence: TGTGCCAGCAACAAACGGGGGGCTCACGAGCAGTACTTC.

The chain recombines TRBV28 with TRBJ2-3, with 7 bases identical to TRBD2. J was trimmed by 6 bases and V by 4 bases; bases with no gene match: 10. This CDR3 contains 15 residues. The V gene's germline CDR1 is MDHEN and CDR2 SYDVKM. As DNA, the CDR3 is TGTGCCAGCAGTTCCCCCAGTGGTAGCGGGGATACGCAGTATTTT. Its protein is CASSSPSGSGDTQYF.

The genes are TRBV6-5 and TRBJ2-7; D could derive from TRBD1 or TRBD2 (5 bases each). Germline CDR1 is MNHEY and CDR2 is SVGAGI. This CDR3 is 11 amino acids long. The ends were cut back, 10 bases at V and 5 bases at J, with 12 bases in the middle. The CDR3 spells CATRRGHEQYF. DNA for the CDR3: TGTGCCACCCGACGGGGCCACGAGCAGTACTTC.

The chain joins TRBV28 to TRBJ1-6; 8 positions agree with TRBD1. J gave up 8 bases and V 8 bases, and 8 bases lay outside the gene matches. The CDR3 loop spans 14 amino acids. Per the germline V gene, CDR1 is MDHEN and CDR2 is SYDVKM. The CDR3 DNA follows: TGTGCCAGCGGTGAGACAGGGGAGTATTCACCCCTCCACTTT. This gives the protein CASGETGEYSPLHF.

The rearrangement links TRBV29-1 to TRBJ1-2, with a weak D call TRBD1 (6 bases). V lost 1 base, J lost 6 bases, and 9 bases lay in between. The CDR3 covers 12 residues. Per the germline V gene, CDR1 is SQVTM and CDR2 is ANQGSEA. The CDR3 sequence is CSVEVRGHGYTF. DNA for the CDR3: TGCAGCGTTGAAGTCAGGGGTCATGGCTACACCTTC.

The V gene is TRBV6-2 or TRBV6-3, the J gene TRBJ2-7; D is undetermined. CDR1 and CDR2 (germline): MNHEY, SVGEGT. The CDR3 contains 11 residues. V was trimmed by 4 bases and J by 4 bases, leaving 5 bases between them. CDR3 amino acids: CASSLWYEQYF. As DNA, the CDR3 is TGTGCCAGCAGTTTGTGGTACGAGCAGTACTTC.

This sequence joins TRBV27 and TRBJ2-7, with a possible D match to TRBD1 (6 bases). Trimming took 6 bases from V and 2 from J, leaving 17 bases between them. Germline V gene data show CDR1 as MNHEY and CDR2 as SMNVEV (reference sequence). The CDR3 has 15 residues. As DNA, the CDR3 is TGTGCCAGCAGGAAAATACGGGACATAACCTACGAGCAGTACTTC. Translation: CASRKIRDITYEQYF.

The chain employs TRBV4-1 and TRBJ2-3; 7 positions match TRBD2. The ends lost 3 bases at V and 2 bases at J; junction bases unmatched: 11. The CDR3 loop spans 17 amino acids. The V gene's germline CDR1 is MGHRA and CDR2 YSYEKL. CDR3 sequence (DNA): TGCGCCAGCAGCCAGACCCCATCGGGGGGTTTCACAGATACGCAGTATTTT. This gives the protein CASSQTPSGGFTDTQYF.

The V gene is TRBV19, the J gene TRBJ2-3; the match to TRBD1 covers 9 bases. Losses at the gene ends were 5 bases for V and 3 bases for J; bases not matched to a gene: 6. This CDR3 has 15 residues. Germline V lookup: CDR1 LNHDA, CDR2 SQIVND (reference sequence). In DNA form, the CDR3 reads TGTGCCAGTAGTGTACAGGGGGCTCGAACAGATACGCAGTATTTT. Translation: CASSVQGARTDTQYF.

The CDR3 is CASSLSLWWKGQFF. The DNA of the CDR3 is TGTGCCAGCAGCTTAAGCTTGTGGTGGAAAGGGCAGTTCTTC. The chain employs TRBV7-3 and TRBJ2-1, with D uncertain. The CDR3 covers 14 residues. With 1 base removed from V and 12 bases from J, the gap between germline ends came to 16 bases. From germline, CDR1 is SGHTA and CDR2 FQGTGA.

The genes are TRBV24-1 and TRBJ1-4; D is unresolved. This CDR3 has 13 amino acids. Per germline, CDR1 KGHDR and CDR2 SFDVKD. With 7 bases removed from V and 6 bases from J, the gap between germline ends came to 11 bases. This CDR3 is CATSRGGDEKLFF. The CDR3 nucleotides read TGTGCCACCAGCCGGGGTGGAGATGAAAAACTGTTTTTT.

The V call is TRBV2, the J call TRBJ1-5; the match to TRBD1 covers 8 bases. CDR1 is SNHLY, CDR2 FYNNEI, per germline. This CDR3 is built from 15 residues. V was pared by 6 bases and J by 0 bases, with 4 bases of the junction left unmatched. The CDR3 DNA reads TGTGCCAGCAGAAGGGACAGGAATAGCAATCAGCCCCAGCATTTT. Its protein product is CASRRDRNSNQPQHF.

The rearrangement joins TRBV14 to TRBJ1-5; D ambiguous. This CDR3 is 13 amino acids long. The germline CDR1 and CDR2 sequences are SGHDN and FVKESK. The germline V and J ends were trimmed by 2 bases and 0 bases, with 2 bases remaining between them. The DNA of the CDR3 is TGTGCCAGCAGCCAACATAGCAATCAGCCCCAGCATTTT. Amino acids: CASSQHSNQPQHF. Combining the CDR3 with reference TRBV14 and TRBJ1-5 gives the whole variable domain EAGVTQFPSHSVIEKGQTVTLRCDPISGHDNLYWYRRVMGKEIKFLLHFVKESKQDESGMPNNRFLAERTGGTYSTLKVQPAELEDSGVYFCASSQHSNQPQHFGDGTRLSIL.

The chain links TRBV30 to TRBJ1-5; D ambiguous. This CDR3 has 13 amino acids. V lost 1 base and J 3 bases, leaving 7 bases between the germline ends. Germline V gene sequence: CDR1 GTSNPN, CDR2 SVGIG (reference sequence). CDR3 amino acids: CAWSANNNQPQHF. CDR3 nucleotides: TGTGCCTGGAGTGCCAACAACAATCAGCCCCAGCATTTT.

The rearrangement joins TRBV28 to TRBJ2-5; 11 bases are a match to TRBD2. Germline V gene lookup returns CDR1 MDHEN and CDR2 SYDVKM. This CDR3 comprises 17 residues. The trim removed 5 bases at V and 5 bases at J, leaving 13 bases unmatched. The CDR3 nucleotides read TGTGCCAGCAGTCACTCGCTAGCGGGAGGCCCCGATGAGACCCAGTACTTC. The encoded protein is CASSHSLAGGPDETQYF.

The CDR3 coding sequence is TGTGCCAGTAGTATCGGACAGGGGGTGGGTCGAGCTTTCTTT. It translates to CASSIGQGVGRAFF. V and J are TRBV19 and TRBJ1-1, with TRBD1 identical over 10 bases. V lost 3 bases to trimming and J lost 10 bases; unmatched junction nucleotides: 8. Per the germline V gene, CDR1 is LNHDA and CDR2 is SQIVND (reference sequence). This CDR3 comprises 14 residues.